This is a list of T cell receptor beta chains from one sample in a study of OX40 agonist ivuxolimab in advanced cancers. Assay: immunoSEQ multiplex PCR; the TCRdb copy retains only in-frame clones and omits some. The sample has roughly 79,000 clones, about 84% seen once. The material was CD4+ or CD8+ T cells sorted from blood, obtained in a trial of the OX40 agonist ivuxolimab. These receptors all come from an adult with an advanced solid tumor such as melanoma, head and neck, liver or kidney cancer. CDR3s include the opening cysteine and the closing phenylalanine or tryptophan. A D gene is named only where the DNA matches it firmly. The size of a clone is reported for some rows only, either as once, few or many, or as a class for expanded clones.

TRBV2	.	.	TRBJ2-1	TGTGCCAGCAGTCAGACTAACCTGGGGCAGTTCTTC	CASSQTNLGQFF
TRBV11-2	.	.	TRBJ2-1	TGTGCCAGCAGTTCCGATGGACAGCTGAGGCAGTTCTTC	CASSSDGQLRQFF
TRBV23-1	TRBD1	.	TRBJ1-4	TGCGCCAGCACACGACAGGGGGTTAGGGAAAAACTGTTTTTT	CASTRQGVREKLFF
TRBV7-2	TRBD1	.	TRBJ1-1	TGTGCCAGCAGCTTAGGTGGGGACAGGGGAGGTACTGAAGCTTTCTTT	CASSLGGDRGGTEAFF
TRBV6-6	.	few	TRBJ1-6	TGTGCCAGCAGGGACTTTGGGTCACCCCTCCACTTT	CASRDFGSPLHF
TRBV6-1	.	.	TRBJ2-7	TGTGCCAGCAGTGACGCAGAAATCGAGCAGTACTTC	CASSDAEIEQYF
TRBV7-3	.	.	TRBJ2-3	TGTGCCAGCAGCTTAAATGGGCAGCAAGATACGCAGTATTTT	CASSLNGQQDTQYF
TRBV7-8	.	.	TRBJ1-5	TGTGCCAGCAGCTTAGCGCTGGCAGGGGAAAATCAGCCCCAGCATTTT	CASSLALAGENQPQHF
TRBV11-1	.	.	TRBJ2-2	TGTGCCAGCAGCTTGGACAGCACCGGGGAGCTGTTTTTT	CASSLDSTGELFF
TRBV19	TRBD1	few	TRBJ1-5	TGTGCCGTGAAAGACAGGGGTGGCAATCAGCCCCAGCATTTT	CAVKDRGGNQPQHF
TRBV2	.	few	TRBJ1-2	TGTGCCAGCACCCCCGGAGGGTATGGCTACACCTTC	CASTPGGYGYTF
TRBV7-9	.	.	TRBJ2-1	TGTGCCAGCAGCTCACAAGGGCTATTAAATGAGCAGTTCTTC	CASSSQGLLNEQFF
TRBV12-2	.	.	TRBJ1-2	TGTGCAAGTCGCCAACAGGCTTTTAACTATGGCTACACCTTC	CASRQQAFNYGYTF
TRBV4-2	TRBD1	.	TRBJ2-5	TGTGCCAGCAGCCAAGCAGGGACAGGGAAAGAGACCCAGTACTTC	CASSQAGTGKETQYF
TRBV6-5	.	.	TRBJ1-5	TGTGCCAGTTCCAGAGGGGTGAATCAGCCCCAGCATTTT	CASSRGVNQPQHF
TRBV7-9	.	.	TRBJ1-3	TGTGCCAGCAGCTTAGGCGGATTCTCTGGAAACACCATATATTTT	CASSLGGFSGNTIYF
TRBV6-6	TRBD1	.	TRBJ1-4	TGTGCCAGCACCCTAGTCGCCGGGACAGGTGAAAAACTGTTTTTT	CASTLVAGTGEKLFF
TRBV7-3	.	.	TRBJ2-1	TGTGCCAGCAGCTCCGGACCGACGGACAATGAGCAGTTCTTC	CASSSGPTDNEQFF
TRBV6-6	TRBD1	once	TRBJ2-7	TGTGCCAGCCAGAAGACAGGGTCCCCCACCTACGAGCAGTACTTC	CASQKTGSPTYEQYF
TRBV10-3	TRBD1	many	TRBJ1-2	TGTGCCATCAGAGGGACAGAGGGAAACTATGGCTACACCTTC	CAIRGTEGNYGYTF
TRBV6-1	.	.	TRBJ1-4	TGTGCCAGCAGTGACGTACAGGGTACTAATGAAAAACTGTTTTTT	CASSDVQGTNEKLFF
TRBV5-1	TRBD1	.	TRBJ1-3	TGCGCCAGCAGCTTGGAGACAGGGGGCCGAAACACCATATATTTT	CASSLETGGRNTIYF
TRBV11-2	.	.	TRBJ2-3	TGTGCCAGCAGCTTAGTGTGGAGTAGCACAGATACGCAGTATTTT	CASSLVWSSTDTQYF
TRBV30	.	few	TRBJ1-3	TGTGCCTGGAGTAGGACCGGTGGAAACACCATATATTTT	CAWSRTGGNTIYF
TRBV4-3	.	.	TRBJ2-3	TGCGCCAGCAGCCAAGTCGGAGGGGCGTTCACAGATACGCAGTATTTT	CASSQVGGAFTDTQYF
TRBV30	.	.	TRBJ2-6	TGTGCCTGGAGTGAAACGTCCGTCCTGACTTTC	CAWSETSVLTF
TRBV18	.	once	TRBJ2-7	TGTGCCAGCTCACCAGAGGCCTGGGGGGCAGGGAACGAGCAGTACTTC	CASSPEAWGAGNEQYF
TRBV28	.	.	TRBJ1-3	TGTGCCAGCAGTTTATTATTATGGGGGGGAAACACCATATATTTT	CASSLLLWGGNTIYF
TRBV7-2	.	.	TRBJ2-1	TGTGCCAGCAGCTTGACAGCGGCTACTAACAATGAGCAGTTCTTC	CASSLTAATNNEQFF
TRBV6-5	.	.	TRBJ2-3	TGTGCCAGCAGTTCCGCAATAGATACGCAGTATTTT	CASSSAIDTQYF
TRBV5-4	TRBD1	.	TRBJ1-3	TGTGCCAGCAGCCGTACAGACAGGGATCCTGGAAACACCATATATTTT	CASSRTDRDPGNTIYF
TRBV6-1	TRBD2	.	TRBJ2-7	TGTGCCAGCAGTGACCGACTAGCGGGGGAGACCTACGAGCAGTACTTC	CASSDRLAGETYEQYF
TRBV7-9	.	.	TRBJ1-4	TGTGCCAGCAGCCCCCGGGGGAAGACAACTAATGAAAAACTGTTTTTT	CASSPRGKTTNEKLFF
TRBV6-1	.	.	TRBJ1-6	TGTGCCAGCAACGGGCTCCCGCCTTCACCCCTCCACTTT	CASNGLPPSPLHF
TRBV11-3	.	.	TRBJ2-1	TGTGCCAGCAGCTTAGTCGGAAGTGATGAGCAGTTCTTC	CASSLVGSDEQFF
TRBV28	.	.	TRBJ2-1	TGTGCCAGCAGTTTGGTGACAGATTACAATGAGCAGTTCTTC	CASSLVTDYNEQFF
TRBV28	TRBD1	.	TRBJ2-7	TGTGCCAGCAGGCAGGGACAGGTAAACGAGCAGTACTTC	CASRQGQVNEQYF
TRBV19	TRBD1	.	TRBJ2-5	TGTGCCAGTAGTTTCAAAGGACAGGGCGTAGAGACCCAGTACTTC	CASSFKGQGVETQYF
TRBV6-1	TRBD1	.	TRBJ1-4	TGTGCCAGCAGTGACTTAATTGACAGGGGTAATGAAAAACTGTTTTTT	CASSDLIDRGNEKLFF